This TCR beta chain was recovered during a study of blood T cell repertoires in COVID-19. V lost 7 bases to trimming and J lost 0 bases, with 9 bases between them. The CDR3 consists of 13 residues. Germline V gene sequence: CDR1 LNHDA, CDR2 SQIVND (reference sequence). Data came from immunoSEQ multiplex PCR; TCRdb stores just in-frame clones and leaves some out. The sample includes 540,000 or so clones, about 89% of them seen just once. The sequencing input was peripheral blood. The receptor's source is a woman aged 45-60 years with COVID-19, enrolled during active disease. This rearrangement joins TRBV19 to TRBJ1-1; D call uncertain. The CDR3 nucleotides are TGTGCCAGTAAGGAGGAGGTGAACACTGAAGCTTTCTTT. This gives the protein CASKEEVNTEAFF.